This paragraph covers one TCR beta chain sequence. Its antigen remains unidentified. TCRdb re-analyzed the 5' RACE reads; it lists each CDR3 protein once, without DNA. The sample shows about 380,000 distinct CDR3 sequences, and around 5.2% sits with its ten largest clones. This sample was taken from a study of T cells expressing NK-cell markers. Notes on the study in general: HCMV specificity of expanded NKG2C+ T cell clones remained unclear.

What was sequenced was blood T cells: a sorted CD56 or NKG2C T cell subset, CD4+ or CD8+ T cells, or bulk PBMC T cells (not recorded which). This TCR derives from a man between 18 and 69 years old in good health.

CDR3 amino acids: CASSPRTLTNSPLHF. V and J are TRBV3-1 and TRBJ1-6. This CDR3 spans 15 amino acids. Germline values: CDR1 LGHDT, CDR2 YNNKEL (reference sequence).